This TCR beta chain was identified during a study of blood T cell repertoires in COVID-19. Study-level information: Samples representing acute and convalescent COVID-19 were sourced from the United States, Italy and Spain.

This CDR3 comprises 14 residues. Looked up from germline, CDR1 is MNHNY and CDR2 is SVGAGI (reference sequence). V was clipped by 5 bases and J by 10 bases; unmatched bases: 11. The study drew participants aged roughly 18 to 89 years from 24 US areas. A PCR-confirmed or clinician-diagnosed COVID-19 case had contacted exposed participants within 2 weeks of entry. The data were produced by immunoSEQ multiplex PCR, yet TCRdb's version contains in-frame clones alone and is incomplete. The sample holds 220,000 or so clones; around 87% are singletons and the top ten take more than 12%. The sequenced material came from PBMCs or T cells enriched from blood (not recorded which). The chain combines TRBV6-6 with TRBJ2-1, with TRBD2 matching 7 bases. This TCR derives from a young man who had been exposed to COVID-19. The CDR3 nucleotides read TGTGCCAGCAGTGTCGGGGGGTTGATAGGGGAGCAGTTCTTC. It translates to CASSVGGLIGEQFF.